Detailed here is one T cell receptor (beta chain). Using immunoSEQ multiplex PCR, the repertoire was profiled, and TCRdb retains in-frame clones only, with some absent. The top ten hold about 14% of the sample, which has roughly 36,000 clones, approximately 80% seen once. This specimen belongs to a study of blood T cell repertoires in COVID-19. Study in general: Sites across the United States, Italy and Spain contributed samples from acute and convalescent COVID-19. The analysed material was cDNA or gDNA that came from T cells, B-cell-depleted T cells, or PBMCs.

V gave up 3 bases and J gave up 2 bases, with 8 bases separating them. The CDR3 is 15 residues long. Germline V gene lookup returns CDR1 LNHDA and CDR2 SQIVND (reference sequence). Sequencing used peripheral blood. This TCR came from a human donor in a cohort sampled during active COVID-19. This sequence joins TRBV19 and TRBJ2-6; D is perhaps TRBD1 (5 bases). CDR3 in amino acids: CASSIPGTGANVLTF. CDR3 DNA sequence: TGTGCCAGTAGTATTCCAGGGACTGGGGCCAACGTCCTGACTTTC. The complete variable domain, with remaining parts taken from reference TRBV19 and TRBJ2-6, reads DGGITQSPKYLFRKEGQNVTLSCEQNLNHDAMYWYRQDPGQGLRLIYYSQIVNDFQKGDIAEGYSVSREKKESFPLTVTSAQKNPTAFYLCASSIPGTGANVLTFGAGSRLTVL.